A single sample is the source of the 15 T cell receptor beta chains below, sequenced in a study of OX40 agonist ivuxolimab in advanced cancers. The method was immunoSEQ multiplex PCR; TCRdb's version includes in-frame clones alone and lacks a portion of them. The data hold tens of thousands of clones, with approximately 83% observed a single time. The source material was CD4+ or CD8+ T cells sorted from blood, sampled in a trial of the OX40 agonist ivuxolimab. The receptors here all came from an adult with an advanced solid tumor such as melanoma, head and neck, liver or kidney cancer.

This sequence joins TRBV9 and TRBJ2-3, with 14 nucleotides matching TRBD2. The CDR3 runs to 18 residues. The ends lost 3 bases at V and 1 base at J; junction bases unmatched: 7. CDR1 is SGDLS and CDR2 is YYNGEE in the germline V gene. The DNA for the CDR3 is TGTGCCAGCAGCGCGGGACTAGCGGGGGTTGGGGGCACAGATACGCAGTATTTT. Residues: CASSAGLAGVGGTDTQYF. Supplemented by reference TRBV9 and TRBJ2-3, the full variable domain reads DSGVTQTPKHLITATGQRVTLRCSPRSGDLSVYWYQQSLDQGLQFLIQYYNGEERAKGNILERFSAQQFPDLHSELNLSSLELGDSALYFCASSAGLAGVGGTDTQYFGPGTRLTVL.

This chain joins TRBV13 and TRBJ2-3; D remains unclear. This CDR3 has 15 amino acids. V was cut by 5 bases and J by 0 bases, with 12 bases left in between. Germline lookup yields CDR1 PRHDT and CDR2 FYEKMQ (reference sequence). CDR3 coding DNA: TGTGCCAGCAGCCTCCGGACGGGTAGCACAGATACGCAGTATTTT. Its protein product is CASSLRTGSTDTQYF.

The J gene is TRBJ2-6, the V gene TRBV7-9; D may be TRBD1 (6 bases). Germline-derived CDR1 and CDR2 are SEHNR and FQNEAQ (reference sequence). The CDR3 runs 18 residues. The ends were cut back, 4 bases at V and 1 base at J, with 17 bases in the middle. Here the CDR3 DNA reads TGTGCCAGCAGCTCACGGGACATCCGCCTATCTGGGGCCAACGTCCTGACTTTC. Protein sequence: CASSSRDIRLSGANVLTF.

The chain carries TRBV19 and TRBJ1-4; D call uncertain. V lost 1 base, J lost 0 bases, and 9 bases lay in between. Germline-derived CDR1 and CDR2 are LNHDA and SQIVND (reference sequence). This CDR3 is 16 amino acids long. CDR3 DNA: TGTGCCAGTAGTATAGTGAGGTCTCCAACTAATGAAAAACTGTTTTTT. It codes for CASSIVRSPTNEKLFF.

The chain is built from TRBV9 and TRBJ2-6, with 7 bases lining up with TRBD1. This CDR3 comprises 17 residues. J was trimmed by 0 bases and V by 3 bases; bases with no gene match: 6. The V gene's germline CDR1 is SGDLS and CDR2 YYNGEE. CDR3 DNA: TGTGCCAGCAGCGACGTACAGGGGCTCTCTGGGGCCAACGTCCTGACTTTC. As protein: CASSDVQGLSGANVLTF.

This clone has a single count. The chain is built from TRBV6-5 and TRBJ2-7; D might be TRBD2 (5 bases). V was cut by 6 bases and J by 7 bases, with 22 bases left in between. There are 15 residues in the CDR3. CDR1 and CDR2 (germline): MNHEY, SVGAGI. The CDR3 DNA follows: TGTGCCAGCAGCTGGAGCGGTTCTGGGGAATGGGAGCAGTACTTC. Residues: CASSWSGSGEWEQYF.

This chain links TRBV4-1 with TRBJ2-7, with 8 bases fitting TRBD1. CDR1 is MGHRA, CDR2 YSYEKL, per germline. V shed 2 bases and J 7 bases; nucleotides not matched to a gene: 10. CDR3 length: 15 amino acids. For the CDR3, the DNA is TGCGCCAGCAGCCAACAAACAGGGGGACAGTATGAGCAGTACTTC. Its translation is CASSQQTGGQYEQYF.

The J gene is TRBJ2-7, the V gene TRBV6-5; D is undetermined. CDR1 MNHEY and CDR2 SVGAGI come from the germline V gene. The V gene lost 7 bases and the J gene lost 2 bases, with 9 bases spanning the gap. CDR3 length: 12 residues. CDR3 residues: CASTPSAYEQYF. DNA of the CDR3: TGTGCCAGCACCCCGTCAGCCTACGAGCAGTACTTC.

This clone came up a few times. V and J are TRBV25-1 and TRBJ2-6, with TRBD1 matching 8 bases. Germline CDR1 MGHDK, CDR2 SYGVNS. The CDR3 loop spans 12 amino acids. The ends lost 6 bases at V and 12 bases at J; junction bases unmatched: 4. The CDR3 reads CASRTGELVLTF. The CDR3 DNA follows: TGTGCCAGCAGGACAGGGGAACTCGTCCTGACTTTC.

The J gene is TRBJ1-1, the V gene TRBV6-5; D gene unclear. V dropped 4 bases and J dropped 1 base, with 13 bases sitting between them. This CDR3 region has 15 residues. Germline lookup yields CDR1 MNHEY and CDR2 SVGAGI. The CDR3 DNA reads TGTGCCAGCAGTTGCTCCGCGGGGAGGAACACTGAAGCTTTCTTT. Its translation is CASSCSAGRNTEAFF.

The rearrangement joins TRBV7-9 to TRBJ1-1; the D is unclear. CDR1 and CDR2 (germline): SEHNR, FQNEAQ (reference sequence). Trimming cost V 7 bases and J 3 bases, with 12 bases left between them. The CDR3 has 13 amino acids. In nucleotides, the CDR3 is TGTGCCAGCACCCCTAAGGTCGACACTGAAGCTTTCTTT. Residues: CASTPKVDTEAFF.

The V gene is TRBV4-1, the J gene TRBJ1-5, with D unresolved. This CDR3 spans 17 amino acids. V dropped 0 bases and J dropped 6 bases, with 18 bases sitting between them. The germline V gene has CDR1 MGHRA and CDR2 YSYEKL. The CDR3 nucleotides read TGCGCCAGCAGCCAAGAGGGTGGTTATTACGTCTCTCAGCCCCAGCATTTT. It translates to CASSQEGGYYVSQPQHF.

The chain carries TRBV7-9 and TRBJ2-3; 8 nucleotides match TRBD2. V shed 2 bases and J 3 bases; nucleotides not matched to a gene: 7. The V gene's germline CDR1 is SEHNR and CDR2 FQNEAQ (reference sequence). The CDR3 is 16 amino acids. CDR3 in DNA: TGTGCCAGCAGCTTAAGGAGCGGGGGAAGGACAGATACGCAGTATTTT. Translated, it gives CASSLRSGGRTDTQYF.

The V and J genes are TRBV18 and TRBJ2-7; no reliable D call. The CDR3 sequence is 14 residues long. Germline V gives CDR1 KGHSH, CDR2 LQKENI. Trimming cost V 0 bases and J 0 bases, with 6 bases left between them. The CDR3 region has the DNA TGTGCCAGCTCACCACCGGCACACTCCTACGAGCAGTACTTC. Its translation is CASSPPAHSYEQYF.

The chain links TRBV15 to TRBJ1-1; tentative D call: TRBD1 (5 bases). Trimming took off 8 bases at V and 6 bases at J, with 22 bases between the two ends. The CDR3 consists of 15 residues. Germline V gives CDR1 LNHNV, CDR2 YYDKDF (reference sequence). In DNA, the CDR3 is TGTGCCACCGCCTTATCGGCCGGCCAGGGCCCTGAAGCTTTCTTT. Translating it yields CATALSAGQGPEAFF.